The 2 T cell receptor beta chains below were found in one sample sequenced in a study of blood T cells in healthy people across ages. A second 7 to 11 cycle PCR used barcoded and J-beta primers. TCRdb re-called the 5' RACE reads with MiXCR, one entry per CDR3 protein. The sample records about 940,000 distinct CDR3 sequences, roughly 48% being singletons. Sequenced input: blood. These receptors all come from a man aged 25-40 years in good health.

This clonotype was observed a handful of times. The V and J genes are TRBV4-2 and TRBJ2-3; 9 bases match TRBD2. Germline V gives CDR1 LGHNA, CDR2 YNFKEQ. The V and J ends lost 0 bases and 1 base, in that order; junction bases with no gene match: 8. The CDR3 covers 18 residues. Here the CDR3 DNA reads TGTGCCAGCAGCCAAGATCAGCGCGGGGGGGCCGGCACAGATACGCAGTATTTT. Amino acid sequence: CASSQDQRGGAGTDTQYF.

The chain is built from TRBV6-5 and TRBJ2-3, with 13 bases fitting TRBD2. After removal of 6 bases from V and 6 bases from J, the junction contained 9 bases not matched to a gene. The CDR3 consists of 16 residues. Germline CDR1 and CDR2: MNHEY and SVGAGI. In DNA form, the CDR3 reads TGTGCCAGCAGCCCACTAGCGGGGGGGCCGGGTGATACGCAGTATTTT. Translating it yields CASSPLAGGPGDTQYF.